This T cell receptor beta chain was recorded in a study of sequential checkpoint blockade in melanoma. Study overall: Randomization was 1:1 between first-line nivolumab→ipilimumab and ipilimumab→nivolumab. Both treatment sequences were followed by maintenance nivolumab.

This sample's treatment: randomized to nivolumab then ipilimumab (arm A) or the reverse (arm B). Sorted cells were live CD3+CD8+, lacking CD19 and CD56, from PBMCs. V lost 2 bases, J lost 2 bases, and 10 bases stayed unmatched. The germline gives CDR1 SNHLY, CDR2 FYNNEI. The CDR3 runs to 17 residues. The assay was immunoSEQ multiplex PCR, and TCRdb's table has in-frame clones only and misses some. The sample includes under 25,000 clones, about 81% of them seen just once. Sequences were derived from CD8+ T cells sorted from blood (inferred from file names), sampled from a patient given nivolumab and ipilimumab in sequence. This clonotype was obtained from a human donor with melanoma. V usage is TRBV2 and J usage is TRBJ2-7; 9 bases map to TRBD2. The CDR3 loop reads CASSESSTSGLTYEQYF. The DNA for the CDR3 is TGTGCCAGCAGTGAATCCTCTACTAGCGGGTTGACCTACGAGCAGTACTTC.